This is a list of T cell receptor beta chains from one sample in a study of blood T cells in healthy people across ages. A single record per CDR3 protein comes from TCRdb applying MiXCR to the 5' RACE reads. The sample has 540,000 or so distinct CDR3 sequences, around 48% seen once. The sequencing input was blood. The receptors shown here come from a man at least 80 years old in good health. Both conserved end residues are part of each CDR3. D genes are given only for firm matches. Size values are once, few and many counts, or a class for expanded clones, and some rows have none.

D | J | V | length | size | CDR3 | DNA
- | TRBJ2-1 | TRBV20-1 | 14 | - | CSATVTGKYNEQFF | TGCAGTGCGACCGTAACCGGGAAGTACAATGAGCAGTTCTTC
TRBD1 | TRBJ1-5 | TRBV20-1 | 15 | - | CSARRDRNSNQPQHF | TGCAGTGCTAGGCGGGACAGGAATAGCAATCAGCCCCAGCATTTT
TRBD1 | TRBJ2-5 | TRBV5-1 | 14 | - | CASSRDRAQETQYF | TGTGCCAGCAGTCGGGACAGGGCGCAAGAGACCCAGTACTTC
TRBD1 | TRBJ2-1 | TRBV2 | 14 | few | CASTDGTGYNEQFF | TGTGCCAGCACCGACGGGACAGGGTACAATGAGCAGTTCTTC
TRBD2 | TRBJ2-3 | TRBV10-3 | 14 | - | CAIEAGVNTDTQYF | TGTGCCATCGAAGCGGGGGTGAACACAGATACGCAGTATTTT
- | TRBJ2-7 | TRBV6-6 | 11 | many | CASSPHYEQYF | TGTGCCAGCAGCCCGCACTACGAGCAGTACTTC
TRBD2 | TRBJ2-5 | TRBV4-1 | 17 | - | CASSKDVSGTGQETQYF | TGCGCCAGCAGCAAGGACGTTAGCGGGACCGGCCAAGAGACCCAGTACTTC
- | TRBJ2-1 | TRBV2 | 11 | few | CASSEVGEQFF | TGTGCCAGCAGTGAAGTCGGAGAGCAGTTCTTC
TRBD2 | TRBJ2-2 | TRBV11-1 | 14 | - | CASSPLAGAGELFF | TGTGCCAGCAGCCCACTAGCGGGAGCCGGGGAGCTGTTTTTT
- | TRBJ1-6 | TRBV10-3 | 15 | many | CAISERDGEASPLHF | TGTGCCATCAGTGAGAGGGACGGCGAGGCGTCACCCCTCCACTTT
TRBD2 | TRBJ2-3 | TRBV20-1 | 15 | - | CSADPAGEGTDTQYF | TGCAGTGCTGACCCGGCGGGAGAAGGCACAGATACGCAGTATTTT
- | TRBJ2-7 | TRBV20-1 | 10 | few | CSARRREQYF | TGCAGTGCTAGGCGTCGGGAGCAGTACTTC
- | TRBJ1-4 | TRBV20-1 | 14 | - | CSARNRDGTEKLFF | TGCAGTGCTAGGAACCGGGACGGAACTGAAAAACTGTTTTTT
TRBD2 | TRBJ2-5 | TRBV7-2 | 14 | - | CASSPYPSGETQYF | TGTGCCAGCAGCCCCTACCCTAGCGGAGAGACCCAGTACTTC
- | TRBJ1-4 | TRBV4-3 | 13 | few | CASSAHGNEKLFF | TGCGCCAGCAGCGCGCACGGCAATGAAAAACTGTTTTTT
TRBD2 | TRBJ2-1 | TRBV4-3 | 19 | - | CASSQSDLQLSGQDNEQFF | TGCGCCAGCAGCCAAAGTGACCTCCAACTTAGCGGGCAAGATAATGAGCAGTTCTTC
- | TRBJ1-4 | TRBV7-9 | 15 | - | CASSSEGGSNEKLFF | TGTGCCAGCAGTTCCGAGGGGGGTTCGAATGAAAAACTGTTTTTT
- | TRBJ2-3 | TRBV7-9 | 16 | - | CASSPGPDRRSDTQYF | TGTGCCAGCAGTCCCGGCCCGGACAGACGATCGGATACGCAGTATTTT
TRBD2 | TRBJ2-3 | TRBV18 | 15 | few | CASSGAGGSTDTQYF | TGTGCCAGCTCAGGCGCGGGAGGTTCGACAGATACGCAGTATTTT
- | TRBJ1-1 | TRBV20-1 | 15 | - | CSASPRQTVRTEAFF | TGCAGTGCTAGTCCCCGTCAGACAGTGAGAACTGAAGCTTTCTTT
TRBD2 | TRBJ2-1 | TRBV6-5 | 12 | once | CASSIAGGLEFF | TGTGCCAGCAGTATAGCGGGAGGTCTAGAGTTCTTC
TRBD2 | TRBJ2-5 | TRBV12-3/TRBV12-4 | 19 | few | CASRRGLADTLGNQETQYF | TGTGCCAGCAGGAGGGGACTAGCGGACACCTTGGGGAACCAAGAGACCCAGTACTTC
TRBD2 | TRBJ2-1 | TRBV2 | 15 | - | CASSALAGVYNEQFF | TGTGCCAGCAGTGCGCTAGCGGGAGTGTACAATGAGCAGTTCTTC
- | TRBJ2-5 | TRBV20-1 | 12 | few | CSARLGGETQYF | TGCAGTGCCCGACTAGGTGGGGAGACCCAGTACTTC
TRBD1 | TRBJ2-5 | TRBV18 | 15 | - | CASSPEFNRGETQYF | TGTGCCAGCTCACCGGAGTTTAACAGGGGAGAGACCCAGTACTTC
- | TRBJ2-4 | TRBV20-1 | 15 | - | CSASRQRIAKNIQYF | TGCAGTGCTAGTCGACAGCGAATAGCCAAAAACATTCAGTACTTC
TRBD2 | TRBJ2-3 | TRBV20-1 | 18 | - | CSARVDAGGPLFTDTQYF | TGCAGTGCTAGAGTTGATGCGGGAGGGCCCCTTTTCACAGATACGCAGTATTTT
- | TRBJ1-5 | TRBV7-9 | 14 | - | CASSPQGINQPQHF | TGTGCCAGCAGCCCTCAGGGGATCAATCAGCCCCAGCATTTT
- | TRBJ1-1 | TRBV27 | 15 | - | CASSLSPGRGTEAFF | TGTGCCAGCAGTTTATCCCCAGGGCGAGGCACTGAAGCTTTCTTT
TRBD2 | TRBJ2-1 | TRBV12-3/TRBV12-4 | 15 | few | CASSLEAGAGNEQFF | TGTGCCAGCAGTTTAGAAGCGGGAGCGGGCAATGAGCAGTTCTTC
TRBD1 | TRBJ2-5 | TRBV12-3/TRBV12-4 | 14 | - | CASSFSRGLETQYF | TGTGCCAGCAGTTTCAGCAGGGGGCTGGAGACCCAGTACTTC
- | TRBJ1-2 | TRBV20-1 | 13 | few | CSAVGGYYYGYTF | TGCAGTGCTGTGGGTGGGTACTACTATGGCTACACCTTC
- | TRBJ2-3 | TRBV4-3 | 16 | few | CASSQDGQLSTDTQYF | TGCGCCAGCAGCCAAGACGGCCAGCTTAGCACAGATACGCAGTATTTT
- | TRBJ2-5 | TRBV29-1 | 13 | many | CSVVGGVQETQYF | TGCAGCGTTGTTGGGGGAGTCCAAGAGACCCAGTACTTC
- | TRBJ2-3 | TRBV5-1 | 15 | - | CASSSQGLYTDTQYF | TGCGCCAGCAGCTCACAGGGATTATACACAGATACGCAGTATTTT
- | TRBJ1-5 | TRBV6-2/TRBV6-3 | 12 | once | CASSYQNRPQHF | TGTGCCAGCAGTTACCAAAATCGGCCCCAGCATTTT
- | TRBJ2-5 | TRBV5-1 | 13 | few | CASRMGFRETQYF | TGCGCCAGCAGAATGGGATTTCGGGAGACCCAGTACTTC
- | TRBJ1-1 | TRBV3-1 | 19 | - | CASSQGGSFTGFTNTEAFF | TGTGCCAGCAGCCAAGGAGGTTCGTTCACAGGGTTTACGAACACTGAAGCTTTCTTT
- | TRBJ2-1 | TRBV4-3 | 16 | few | CASSQVRSSSYNEQFF | TGCGCCAGCAGCCAAGTTCGGTCTAGTTCCTACAATGAGCAGTTCTTC
- | TRBJ2-7 | TRBV7-2 | 14 | - | CASSVEAGTYERYF | TGTGCCAGCAGCGTAGAGGCAGGGACCTACGAGCGGTACTTC
TRBD1 | TRBJ2-1 | TRBV20-1 | 15 | - | CSARQGSTLNNEQFF | TGCAGTGCCAGACAGGGGTCCACCCTAAACAATGAGCAGTTCTTC
- | TRBJ1-2 | TRBV28 | 12 | - | CASSPLGTGYTF | TGTGCCAGCAGTCCTTTAGGGACAGGCTACACCTTC
TRBD2 | TRBJ2-5 | TRBV20-1 | 15 | - | CSARRPGLPSETQYF | TGCAGTGCTAGACGCCCGGGACTACCCTCGGAGACCCAGTACTTC
- | TRBJ1-2 | TRBV12-3/TRBV12-4 | 14 | - | CASSSLGSNYGYTF | TGTGCCAGCAGTTCCCTTGGATCCAACTATGGCTACACCTTC
- | TRBJ2-3 | TRBV20-1 | 12 | few | CSAPPDTDTQYF | TGCAGTGCTCCCCCAGACACAGATACGCAGTATTTT
- | TRBJ2-3 | TRBV9 | 15 | - | CASSVVGGPTDTQYF | TGTGCCAGCAGCGTAGTAGGGGGACCCACAGATACGCAGTATTTT
- | TRBJ1-5 | TRBV7-2 | 14 | - | CASSLVVVNQPQHF | TGTGCCAGCAGCTTAGTGGTCGTCAATCAGCCCCAGCATTTT
- | TRBJ2-6 | TRBV7-9 | 15 | - | CASSLRGAGANVLTF | TGTGCCAGCAGCCTACGAGGGGCTGGGGCCAACGTCCTGACTTTC
- | TRBJ1-1 | TRBV20-1 | 17 | - | CSARDPSRAGVGSEAFF | TGCAGTGCTAGAGATCCCTCCAGAGCAGGGGTAGGCTCTGAAGCTTTCTTT
- | TRBJ2-5 | TRBV20-1 | 12 | - | CSAPGPRSAQYF | TGCAGTGCTCCGGGGCCGAGGTCCGCCCAGTACTTC
- | TRBJ2-1 | TRBV7-5 | 22 | - | CISVPEANALAGDRSSYNEQFF | -
TRBD1 | TRBJ2-1 | TRBV27 | 14 | - | CASSLLTGASAQFF | TGTGCCAGCAGTTTATTGACAGGGGCCAGTGCGCAGTTCTTC
TRBD2 | TRBJ2-1 | TRBV9 | 15 | - | CASSVARGDYNEQFF | TGTGCCAGCAGCGTAGCCCGGGGGGACTACAATGAGCAGTTCTTC
- | TRBJ1-5 | TRBV7-2 | 14 | - | CASSISPSNQPQHF | TGTGCCAGCAGCATCTCACCGAGCAATCAGCCCCAGCATTTT
TRBD1 | TRBJ2-7 | TRBV6-6 | 14 | - | CASRTGGGPYEQYF | TGTGCCAGCAGAACAGGGGGCGGCCCCTACGAGCAGTACTTC
- | TRBJ2-1 | TRBV5-1 | 15 | - | CASSLGHPVRDEQFF | TGCGCCAGCAGCTTGGGGCACCCCGTCCGGGATGAGCAGTTCTTC
TRBD2 | TRBJ2-1 | TRBV7-2 | 18 | - | CASSLLLAGGHNYNEQFF | TGTGCCAGCAGCCTCCTACTAGCGGGAGGGCATAACTACAATGAGCAGTTCTTC
- | TRBJ2-5 | TRBV7-2 | 17 | - | CACSLGPYGGLQETQYF | TGTGCCTGCAGCTTAGGACCCTACGGGGGCCTCCAAGAGACCCAGTACTTC
- | TRBJ1-6 | TRBV7-2 | 17 | - | CASSLEVNVVRSRPLHF | TGTGCCAGCAGCTTAGAAGTAAACGTGGTCAGGTCGCGACCCCTCCACTTT
- | TRBJ1-1 | TRBV20-1 | 11 | - | CRGTGGTEAFF | TGCAGAGGAACTGGGGGTACTGAAGCTTTCTTT